This T cell receptor (beta chain) came from a study of regulatory T cells in long-lasting Graves disease. Study-level information: In persistent Graves' disease, antithyroid drugs had been taken for over 5 years and TSH receptor antibodies stayed positive. Study results and caveats: Authors noted too few samples as a limitation.

Time point indicated: persistent/refractory GD, antithyroid drugs over 5 years with positive TRAb. The TCR library was made from RNA extracted from PBMCs. Patient provenance is recorded as an endocrinology department in Xi'an, China. Construction of TCR beta libraries relied on iRepertoire HTBI primers and on Arm-PCR targeting CDR3 regions. TCRdb re-called the multiplex PCR reads with MiXCR, one entry per CDR3 protein. The sample carries about 470,000 distinct CDR3 sequences, about a fifth recorded once. Ten or more counts support this clonotype. Its antigen is still unknown. The receptor was derived from a female donor with Graves disease. Sequencing used peripheral blood mononuclear cells (PBMCs), obtained when the disease was refractory, from a patient treated with antithyroid drugs.

For the CDR3, the DNA is TGTGCCAGCAGTCGGACAGCGATCTACGAGCAGTACTTC. Protein: CASSRTAIYEQYF. V gene TRBV28 combines with J gene TRBJ2-7; maybe TRBD1 (6 bases). Trimming removed 5 bases at V and 3 bases at J, with 11 bases between. The CDR3 runs to 13 residues. Germline assignment: CDR1 MDHEN and CDR2 SYDVKM.